Listed here is a single TCR beta chain. The germline V and J ends were trimmed by 2 bases and 3 bases, with 11 bases remaining between them. This CDR3 region has 15 residues. Germline CDR1 and CDR2: MDHEN and SYDVKM. The sample is drawn from a study of T cell responses to AZD1222 COVID-19 vaccine. TCRdb's table, derived via immunoSEQ multiplex PCR, lists solely in-frame clones and lacks some. Here the sample spans under 150,000 clones, roughly 89% being singletons. This clonotype originated in an adult in good health. This chain joins TRBV28 and TRBJ1-3; D is ambiguous. The sample consisted of peripheral blood, taken on day 0 of AZD1222 vaccination. The CDR3 nucleotides read TGTGCCAGCAGTTTACGGCGATCTCTTGGAAACACCATATATTTT. It codes for CASSLRRSLGNTIYF.